This T cell receptor beta chain originates from a study of blood T cells in healthy people across ages. A second PCR, run for roughly 7 to 12 cycles, used a sample-barcoded 5' primer plus a J-beta primer mix. With 12 random nucleotides, a template-switch adaptor tagged each individual cDNA molecule. TCRdb re-called the 5' RACE reads with MiXCR, one entry per CDR3 protein. Of hundreds of thousands of distinct CDR3 sequences in the sample, less than 70% are singletons; the top ten hold about two fifths. Trimming removed 7 bases from V and 8 bases from J, with 21 bases in between. This CDR3 region has 15 residues. Total RNA, at least 5 micrograms per sample, was extracted from PBMCs.

Material for sequencing was blood. The origin of this receptor is an elderly man in good health. The chain joins TRBV12-3 or TRBV12-4 to TRBJ2-1; D is ambiguous. CDR3 DNA: TGTGCCAGCACATGGGGTTTTAGATATGTAGATGAGCAGTTCTTC. Translating gives CASTWGFRYVDEQFF.